These 27 T cell receptor beta chains were sequenced from one sample in a study of shared clonotypes between healthy human individuals. The data were produced by immunoSEQ multiplex PCR, yet TCRdb's version contains in-frame clones alone and is incomplete. The table has 1.6 million or so clones, around 98.5% seen once. Sequenced input: naive CD4+ T cells sorted from blood. Documented subset: CD45RA+ positively selected. The source of these receptors is a young man in good health.

This rearrangement joins TRBV28 to TRBJ2-3; 8 nucleotides match TRBD2. CDR1 and CDR2 from the germline V gene are MDHEN and SYDVKM. With 2 bases clipped from V and 4 bases from J, the junction kept 11 bases outside the gene matches. The length of the CDR3 is 17 residues. CDR3 bases: TGTGCCAGCAGTTTACACGGGGCTCGGACTAGCCCAGATACGCAGTATTTT. Encoded protein: CASSLHGARTSPDTQYF.

The J gene is TRBJ1-1, the V gene TRBV10-3; no reliable D call. This CDR3 region has 12 residues. V lost 6 bases to trimming and J lost 0 bases, with 5 bases between them. From germline, CDR1 is ENHRY and CDR2 SYGVKD. Here the CDR3 reads CAIRALNTEAFF. The CDR3 DNA reads TGTGCCATCAGGGCCCTGAACACTGAAGCTTTCTTT.

The chain combines TRBV4-1 with TRBJ1-5, with D perhaps TRBD1 (5 bases). Germline-derived CDR1 and CDR2 are MGHRA and YSYEKL. The CDR3 spans 17 residues. The germline V and J ends were trimmed by 0 bases and 0 bases, with 12 bases remaining between them. The CDR3 is CASSQEIDSYSNQPQHF. The DNA of the CDR3 is TGCGCCAGCAGCCAAGAAATCGACAGCTATAGCAATCAGCCCCAGCATTTT.

This chain connects TRBV6-1 to TRBJ2-7; 12 nucleotides align to TRBD1. Looked up from germline, CDR1 is MNHNS and CDR2 is SASEGT. The CDR3 extends over 18 amino acids. V shed 4 bases and J 0 bases; nucleotides not matched to a gene: 10. The CDR3 sequence is CASSGSRDRGRRSYEQYF. The CDR3 DNA reads as TGTGCCAGCAGTGGGTCCCGGGACAGGGGGCGCCGCTCCTACGAGCAGTACTTC.

Of note for this clone: The same CDR3 is also encoded by other DNA sequences in this sample. The chain employs TRBV5-1 and TRBJ2-3; possibly TRBD2 for D (5 bases). Germline values: CDR1 SGHRS, CDR2 YFSETQ. The V gene lost 0 bases and the J gene lost 0 bases, with 8 bases spanning the gap. The CDR3 has 15 residues. CDR3 sequence reads: CASSLEGGSTDTQYF. The DNA of the CDR3 is TGCGCCAGCAGCTTGGAGGGCGGGAGCACAGATACGCAGTATTTT.

The J gene is TRBJ2-1, the V gene TRBV21-1; the table's D call, TRBD1, was not checked against the DNA. TRBV21-1 is annotated as a pseudogene. This CDR3 has 17 amino acids. As DNA, the CDR3 is TGTGCCAGCAGCCCCCCGCACCGGGACAGACCCTACAATGAGCAGTTCTTC. This encodes CASSPPHRDRPYNEQFF.

The sample holds one count of this clone. The V and J genes are TRBV2 and TRBJ1-5; D is perhaps TRBD1 (5 bases). The CDR3 is 15 amino acids. Germline CDR1 reads SNHLY; CDR2 reads FYNNEI. V was clipped by 0 bases and J by 7 bases, with 13 bases between them. Written as DNA, the CDR3 is TGTGCCAGCAGTGAAGCCAGGGCCTTAGTACAGCCCCAGCATTTT. Translating it yields CASSEARALVQPQHF. The whole variable domain, remainder taken from reference TRBV2 and TRBJ1-5, is EPEVTQTPSHQVTQMGQEVILRCVPISNHLYFYWYRQILGQKVEFLVSFYNNEISEKSEIFDDQFSVERPDGSNFTLKIRSTKLEDSAMYFCASSEARALVQPQHFGDGTRLSIL.

V is TRBV7-9 and J is TRBJ2-2; D may be TRBD1 or TRBD2 (6 bases each). The V gene lost 8 bases and the J gene lost 4 bases, with 17 bases spanning the gap. The CDR3 extends over 15 amino acids. CDR1 and CDR2 (germline): SEHNR, FQNEAQ (reference sequence). CDR3 coding DNA: TGTGCCAGCGGCGGGACACCCGAGGGCACCGGGGAGCTGTTTTTT. This codes for CASGGTPEGTGELFF.

The gene calls are TRBV5-1 and TRBJ2-1; 7 bases map to TRBD2. Germline V CDR1 and CDR2: SGHRS, YFSETQ. The CDR3 is made up of 15 amino acids. V was pared by 0 bases and J by 5 bases, with 5 bases of the junction left unmatched. CDR3 protein: CASSLGTSSNNEQFF. The CDR3 coding sequence is TGCGCCAGCAGCTTGGGGACTAGTTCGAACAATGAGCAGTTCTTC.

This rearrangement joins TRBV7-9 to TRBJ2-7; D is tentatively TRBD1 or TRBD2 (6 bases each). Trimming removed 4 bases at V and 4 bases at J, with 20 bases between. Germline loops: CDR1 SEHNR, CDR2 FQNEAQ (reference sequence). The CDR3 contains 16 residues. DNA of the CDR3: TGTGCCAGCAGCTCCGAGGGGGGTTGGACTCGGTACGAGCAGTACTTC. Its protein product is CASSSEGGWTRYEQYF.

This rearrangement joins TRBV28 to TRBJ1-5; possible D gene TRBD1, 5 bases. This CDR3 has 15 amino acids. V was pared by 7 bases and J by 5 bases, with 18 bases between. Germline V gene data show CDR1 as MDHEN and CDR2 as SYDVKM. In DNA, the CDR3 is TGTGCCAGCACCCCGAGTTATGGGGGTTATCAGCCCCAGCATTTT. Translating gives CASTPSYGGYQPQHF. Full variable domain (remainder filled in from reference TRBV28 and TRBJ1-5): DVKVTQSSRYLVKRTGEKVFLECVQDMDHENMFWYRQDPGLGLRLIYFSYDVKMKEKGDIPEGYSVSREKKERFSLILESASTNQTSMYLCASTPSYGGYQPQHFGDGTRLSIL.

The J gene is TRBJ2-2, the V gene TRBV9, with D possibly TRBD2 on 5 matching bases. V lost 0 bases to trimming and J lost 7 bases, with 10 bases between them. From germline, CDR1 is SGDLS and CDR2 YYNGEE. The CDR3 length is 14 residues. Here the CDR3 DNA reads TGTGCCAGCAGCGTAGTGCGAGGAGGCGGGGAGCTGTTTTTT. Encoded protein: CASSVVRGGGELFF.

V usage is TRBV19 and J usage is TRBJ2-7; 7 positions match TRBD2. V dropped 10 bases and J dropped 0; count of bases not matched to a gene: 12. Germline V gene lookup returns CDR1 LNHDA and CDR2 SQIVND (reference sequence). CDR3 length: 15 amino acids. CDR3 sequence (DNA): TGTGCCACCCAACCCGGGAGGCCTGACTCCTACGAGCAGTACTTC. Its translation: CATQPGRPDSYEQYF.

The V gene is TRBV7-2, the J gene TRBJ2-7; TRBD1 aligns across 7 bases. CDR3 length equals 14 residues. Germline V gene data show CDR1 as SGHTA and CDR2 as FQGNSA. V shed 5 bases, J shed 4 bases, and the junction held 8 bases outside the gene matches. The CDR3 loop is CASSELGQSYEQYF. CDR3 DNA: TGTGCCAGCAGCGAACTGGGACAGTCATACGAGCAGTACTTC.

The rearrangement uses TRBV27 and TRBJ2-7; TRBD2 might be the D (6 bases). V shed 8 bases and J shed 3 bases, with 17 bases lying between them. Germline V gene lookup returns CDR1 MNHEY and CDR2 SMNVEV (reference sequence). The CDR3 runs to 14 residues. The CDR3 loop reads CASGSPGVSYEQYF. The CDR3, as DNA: TGTGCCAGCGGGTCTCCGGGAGTAAGCTACGAGCAGTACTTC.

V usage is TRBV5-8 and J usage is TRBJ2-3, with unresolved D. The CDR3 has 12 residues. Per germline, CDR1 SGHTS and CDR2 YDEGEE. V lost 1 base to trimming and J lost 5 bases, with 5 bases between them. The CDR3 protein is CASSLRKDTQYF. CDR3 bases: TGTGCCAGCAGCTTGCGGAAAGATACGCAGTATTTT.

This chain joins TRBV2 and TRBJ2-7, with no clear D. The CDR3 extends over 12 amino acids. In germline, CDR1 is SNHLY, CDR2 FYNNEI. The ends were cut back, 6 bases at V and 2 bases at J, with 8 bases in the middle. CDR3: CASRKFAYEQYF. The CDR3 DNA reads TGTGCCAGCAGGAAGTTCGCCTACGAGCAGTACTTC.

V and J are TRBV29-1 and TRBJ1-3, with a weak D call TRBD1 (5 bases). The germline V gene encodes CDR1 SQVTM and CDR2 ANQGSEA. This CDR3 contains 15 residues. Trimming stripped 5 bases from V and 3 bases from J, with 17 bases between. In DNA, the CDR3 is TGCAGCGTTCCAATGGTTGAGAGGGGTGGAAACACCATATATTTT. Protein sequence: CSVPMVERGGNTIYF.

The chain carries TRBV15 and TRBJ1-3, with D uncertain. The CDR3 covers 15 residues. In germline, CDR1 is LNHNV, CDR2 YYDKDF (reference sequence). The germline V and J ends were trimmed by 5 bases and 0 bases, with 11 bases remaining between them. The CDR3 here is CATSPWSGSGNTIYF. DNA for the CDR3: TGTGCCACCAGCCCGTGGTCGGGCTCTGGAAACACCATATATTTT.

The genes are TRBV28 and TRBJ1-4, with 7 bases fitting TRBD1. Germline CDR1 MDHEN, CDR2 SYDVKM. The CDR3 extends over 16 amino acids. Germline trimming cut 5 bases from V and 5 bases from J; bases unmatched to any gene: 11. Here the CDR3 reads CASSVSGTEKNEKLFF. DNA of the CDR3: TGTGCCAGCAGTGTATCCGGGACAGAGAAGAATGAAAAACTGTTTTTT.

The chain carries TRBV6-1 and TRBJ2-6, with D perhaps matching TRBD1 (5 bases). CDR1 is MNHNS and CDR2 is SASEGT in the germline V gene. V lost 4 bases to trimming and J lost 2 bases, with 15 bases between them. This CDR3 spans 17 amino acids. The CDR3 DNA reads TGTGCCAGCAGTGTCCCAGGGTTGAGCCCTGGGGCCAACGTCCTGACTTTC. This encodes CASSVPGLSPGANVLTF.

The rearrangement joins TRBV5-4 to TRBJ2-5, with TRBD2 identical over 8 bases. The junction had 10 bases not matched to a gene; V was cut back by 4 bases and J by 5 bases. This CDR3 is 15 amino acids long. Per the germline V gene, CDR1 is SGHNT and CDR2 is YYREEE (reference sequence). Here the CDR3 reads CASSNLAGIYETQYF. The CDR3 coding sequence is TGTGCCAGCAGCAACTTAGCGGGAATCTATGAGACCCAGTACTTC.

This rearrangement joins TRBV7-3 to TRBJ2-1, with D perhaps matching TRBD1 or TRBD2 (6 bases each). Germline CDR1 and CDR2: SGHTA and FQGTGA. V lost 4 bases and J 5 bases, leaving 9 bases between the germline ends. The CDR3 has 13 amino acids. CDR3 in DNA: TGTGCCAGCAGCTCGGGGGCCGACAATGAGCAGTTCTTC. It encodes CASSSGADNEQFF.

This chain links TRBV5-4 with TRBJ2-7, with TRBD1 matching over 9 bases. Looked up from germline, CDR1 is SGHNT and CDR2 is YYREEE (reference sequence). CDR3 length: 15 residues. The junction had 11 bases not matched to a gene; V was cut back by 4 bases and J by 6 bases. The CDR3 DNA reads as TGTGCCAGCAGCACGGGGACAGGGCTTTTCAGCGAGCAGTACTTC. Translated: CASSTGTGLFSEQYF.

The V gene is TRBV7-6, the J gene TRBJ2-5; D uncertain. V lost 5 bases to trimming and J lost 1 base, with 17 bases between them. The CDR3 is 16 amino acids. CDR1 is SGHVS, CDR2 FNYEAQ, per germline. For the CDR3, the DNA is TGTGCCAGCAGCCGCGGTTATGGGCAGGTCCAAGAGACCCAGTACTTC. Amino acid sequence: CASSRGYGQVQETQYF. The full variable domain, in which reference TRBV7-6 and TRBJ2-5 provide the parts outside the CDR3, is GAGVSQSPRYKVTKRGQDVALRCDPISGHVSLYWYRQALGQGPEFLTYFNYEAQQDKSGLPNDRFSAERPEGSISTLTIQRTEQRDSAMYRCASSRGYGQVQETQYFGPGTRLLVL.

This clone was detected only once. The V gene is TRBV10-3, the J gene TRBJ1-1; a possible D gene is TRBD1 (5 bases). V was cut by 10 bases and J by 6 bases, with 21 bases left in between. This CDR3 contains 14 residues. CDR1 and CDR2 from the germline V gene are ENHRY and SYGVKD. CDR3 coding DNA: TGTGCCACTATACAAAGCCCAGGGTCCGCTGAAGCTTTCTTT. Amino acid sequence: CATIQSPGSAEAFF.

V is TRBV2 and J is TRBJ2-3; 7 nucleotides agree with TRBD2. CDR3 size: 14 residues. Germline V lookup: CDR1 SNHLY, CDR2 FYNNEI. The ends lost 7 bases at V and 1 base at J; junction bases unmatched: 5. The chain's CDR3 is CASMEGGGTDTQYF. The CDR3 DNA reads as TGTGCCAGCATGGAGGGAGGGGGCACAGATACGCAGTATTTT.